This TCR beta chain emerged from a study of T cells in Graves' hyperthyroidism and ophthalmopathy. Turning to the study itself: Peripheral blood was acquired at first diagnosis, ahead of any therapy whatsoever.

Disease duration under 2 months; hyperthyroidism patients were aged 18 to 65. Germline-derived CDR1 and CDR2 are MDHEN and SYDVKM. This CDR3 has 16 amino acids. Unmatched junction bases numbered 13, after V lost 5 bases and J lost 5 bases. There are many counts of this clonotype. Researchers took RNA transcripts and amplified the TCR beta CDR3 regions from them. Primed by the HTBI set, a first-round RT-PCR was run on the TCR CDR3. TCRdb itself ran the multiplex PCR reads through MiXCR, one entry per CDR3 protein. The top ten hold around an eighth of the sample, which has hundreds of thousands of distinct CDR3 sequences, 15% to 19% seen once.

The chain couples TRBV28 to TRBJ2-7; 9 bases fit TRBD1. The sequence came from a woman aged 18 to 35 with Graves' hyperthyroidism. Sequenced input: blood. In DNA, the CDR3 is TGTGCCAGCAGTCGGTCCGGGACAGGGTCCTGGGACGAGCAGTACTTC. Translated: CASSRSGTGSWDEQYF.